The T cell receptor beta chain under discussion was sequenced for a study of T cell clones after liver transplantation. Overall study: In this trial, immunosuppression withdrawal was attempted within 2 years of liver transplant. Tolerant meant at least one year fully off immunosuppression without liver enzymes above twice normal. Three of the eight recipients were HCV-positive; the rest had non-autoimmune, non-viral transplant indications.

The table came from immunoSEQ multiplex PCR; TCRdb's copy has only in-frame clones and leaves some out. The table includes roughly 74,000 clones, approximately 80% detected once. Trimming took 0 bases from V and 4 from J; bases not matched to a gene: 3. The CDR3 extends over 16 amino acids. Germline-derived CDR1 and CDR2 are SGHRS and YFSETQ. The genes are TRBV5-1 and TRBJ2-1; TRBD2 aligns across 11 bases. The sequence was obtained from a human donor who received a liver transplant. The sample was CD4+ T cells from blood, taken before liver transplant. CDR3 sequence (DNA): TGCGCCAGCAGCTTGGAGGGACTAGCGGATTACAATGAGCAGTTCTTC. It encodes CASSLEGLADYNEQFF.